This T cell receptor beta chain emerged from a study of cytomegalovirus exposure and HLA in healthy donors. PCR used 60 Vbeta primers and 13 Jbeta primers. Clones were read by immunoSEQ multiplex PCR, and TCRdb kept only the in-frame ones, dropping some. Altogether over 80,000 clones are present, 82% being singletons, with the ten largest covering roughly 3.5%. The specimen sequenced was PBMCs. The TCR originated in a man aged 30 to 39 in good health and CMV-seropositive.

CDR3 sequence (DNA): TGTGCCAGCAGTGAGCACGGGACAGATGAAGCTTTCTTT. This sequence encodes CASSEHGTDEAFF. V is TRBV6-4 and J is TRBJ1-1; TRBD1 matches 7 bases. J lost 7 bases, V lost 3 bases, and 5 bases had no gene match. There are 13 residues in the CDR3. CDR1 is MRHNA, CDR2 SNTAGT, per germline.